Listed below are T cell receptor beta chains from one sample, sequenced in a study of identifying expanded T cells in peripheral blood. Sequencing was performed with immunoSEQ multiplex PCR; in TCRdb, only in-frame clones are kept and a portion is missing. Among about 82,000 clones listed, approximately 90% were seen once. The source material was blood. The origin of the receptors is a person between 18 and 69 years old in good health. CDR3s include the opening cysteine and the closing phenylalanine or tryptophan. The D gene is left open where the match is weak.

j_call v_call d_call cdr3_aa cdr3_nt
TRBJ2-6 TRBV19 NA CASSPPPGAAGANVLTF TGTGCCAGTAGTCCCCCACCCGGGGCCGCTGGGGCCAACGTCCTGACTTTC
TRBJ1-2 TRBV3-1/TRBV3-2 NA CASSQGNTF TGTGCCAGCAGCCAAGGGAACACCTTC
TRBJ1-2 TRBV18 NA CASSPQTRGDYGYTF TGTGCCAGCTCACCACAGACTAGGGGCGACTATGGCTACACCTTC
TRBJ1-1 TRBV11-3 NA CASSPGGGLNTEAFF TGTGCCAGCAGCCCTGGGGGGGGGCTGAACACTGAAGCTTTCTTT
TRBJ2-5 TRBV7-2 NA CASSLSRETQYF TGTGCCAGCAGCTTATCTCGAGAGACCCAGTACTTC
TRBJ1-2 TRBV7-2 NA CASSLSYTLYGYTF TGTGCCAGCAGCTTAAGCTACACCCTCTATGGCTACACCTTC
TRBJ1-5 TRBV4-1 NA CASSQATGLLNQPQHF TGCGCCAGCAGCCAAGCCACGGGTTTGCTCAATCAGCCCCAGCATTTT
TRBJ2-3 TRBV2 NA CASNQPPDTQYF TGTGCCAGCAATCAGCCCCCGGATACGCAGTATTTT
TRBJ2-2 TRBV12-5 TRBD2 CASALTSGLNTGELFF TGTGCTAGTGCCCTAACTAGCGGACTGAACACCGGGGAGCTGTTTTTT
TRBJ1-1 TRBV10-2 NA CASSESRTAMNTEAFF TGCGCCAGCAGTGAGAGCCGAACAGCAATGAACACTGAAGCTTTCTTT
TRBJ1-5 TRBV6-1 NA CASSAQGDSNQPQHF TGTGCCAGCAGTGCCCAGGGAGATAGCAATCAGCCCCAGCATTTT